The text below deals with one T cell receptor beta chain. Antigen unknown. The sample belongs to a study of T cell responses to AZD1222 COVID-19 vaccine. Repertoires were generated with immunoSEQ multiplex PCR, while TCRdb's copy carries only in-frame clones and drops some. The sample gives roughly 79,000 clones, about 90% of which show up once; about 7.1% is in the top ten. Regarding the study as a whole: Donors were chiefly white British, with a greater number of females, and clonal diversity was perhaps underestimated. The study sampled repertoires only after the peak T cell response. Two AZD1222 doses significantly raised spike-specific TCR breadth and depth over controls.

This CDR3 is 13 amino acids long. Germline V gene data show CDR1 as ENHRY and CDR2 as SYGVKD. The V segment lost 9 bases and the J segment 8 bases; nucleotides outside the gene matches: 6. The clonotype comes from an adult in good health. The sequences come from peripheral blood, collected on day 0 of MenACWY control vaccination. The chain joins TRBV10-3 to TRBJ2-1; 11 bases align to TRBD1. The CDR3 region is CAIGTGGGDEQFF. Here the CDR3 DNA reads TGTGCCATTGGGACAGGGGGTGGGGATGAGCAGTTCTTC.